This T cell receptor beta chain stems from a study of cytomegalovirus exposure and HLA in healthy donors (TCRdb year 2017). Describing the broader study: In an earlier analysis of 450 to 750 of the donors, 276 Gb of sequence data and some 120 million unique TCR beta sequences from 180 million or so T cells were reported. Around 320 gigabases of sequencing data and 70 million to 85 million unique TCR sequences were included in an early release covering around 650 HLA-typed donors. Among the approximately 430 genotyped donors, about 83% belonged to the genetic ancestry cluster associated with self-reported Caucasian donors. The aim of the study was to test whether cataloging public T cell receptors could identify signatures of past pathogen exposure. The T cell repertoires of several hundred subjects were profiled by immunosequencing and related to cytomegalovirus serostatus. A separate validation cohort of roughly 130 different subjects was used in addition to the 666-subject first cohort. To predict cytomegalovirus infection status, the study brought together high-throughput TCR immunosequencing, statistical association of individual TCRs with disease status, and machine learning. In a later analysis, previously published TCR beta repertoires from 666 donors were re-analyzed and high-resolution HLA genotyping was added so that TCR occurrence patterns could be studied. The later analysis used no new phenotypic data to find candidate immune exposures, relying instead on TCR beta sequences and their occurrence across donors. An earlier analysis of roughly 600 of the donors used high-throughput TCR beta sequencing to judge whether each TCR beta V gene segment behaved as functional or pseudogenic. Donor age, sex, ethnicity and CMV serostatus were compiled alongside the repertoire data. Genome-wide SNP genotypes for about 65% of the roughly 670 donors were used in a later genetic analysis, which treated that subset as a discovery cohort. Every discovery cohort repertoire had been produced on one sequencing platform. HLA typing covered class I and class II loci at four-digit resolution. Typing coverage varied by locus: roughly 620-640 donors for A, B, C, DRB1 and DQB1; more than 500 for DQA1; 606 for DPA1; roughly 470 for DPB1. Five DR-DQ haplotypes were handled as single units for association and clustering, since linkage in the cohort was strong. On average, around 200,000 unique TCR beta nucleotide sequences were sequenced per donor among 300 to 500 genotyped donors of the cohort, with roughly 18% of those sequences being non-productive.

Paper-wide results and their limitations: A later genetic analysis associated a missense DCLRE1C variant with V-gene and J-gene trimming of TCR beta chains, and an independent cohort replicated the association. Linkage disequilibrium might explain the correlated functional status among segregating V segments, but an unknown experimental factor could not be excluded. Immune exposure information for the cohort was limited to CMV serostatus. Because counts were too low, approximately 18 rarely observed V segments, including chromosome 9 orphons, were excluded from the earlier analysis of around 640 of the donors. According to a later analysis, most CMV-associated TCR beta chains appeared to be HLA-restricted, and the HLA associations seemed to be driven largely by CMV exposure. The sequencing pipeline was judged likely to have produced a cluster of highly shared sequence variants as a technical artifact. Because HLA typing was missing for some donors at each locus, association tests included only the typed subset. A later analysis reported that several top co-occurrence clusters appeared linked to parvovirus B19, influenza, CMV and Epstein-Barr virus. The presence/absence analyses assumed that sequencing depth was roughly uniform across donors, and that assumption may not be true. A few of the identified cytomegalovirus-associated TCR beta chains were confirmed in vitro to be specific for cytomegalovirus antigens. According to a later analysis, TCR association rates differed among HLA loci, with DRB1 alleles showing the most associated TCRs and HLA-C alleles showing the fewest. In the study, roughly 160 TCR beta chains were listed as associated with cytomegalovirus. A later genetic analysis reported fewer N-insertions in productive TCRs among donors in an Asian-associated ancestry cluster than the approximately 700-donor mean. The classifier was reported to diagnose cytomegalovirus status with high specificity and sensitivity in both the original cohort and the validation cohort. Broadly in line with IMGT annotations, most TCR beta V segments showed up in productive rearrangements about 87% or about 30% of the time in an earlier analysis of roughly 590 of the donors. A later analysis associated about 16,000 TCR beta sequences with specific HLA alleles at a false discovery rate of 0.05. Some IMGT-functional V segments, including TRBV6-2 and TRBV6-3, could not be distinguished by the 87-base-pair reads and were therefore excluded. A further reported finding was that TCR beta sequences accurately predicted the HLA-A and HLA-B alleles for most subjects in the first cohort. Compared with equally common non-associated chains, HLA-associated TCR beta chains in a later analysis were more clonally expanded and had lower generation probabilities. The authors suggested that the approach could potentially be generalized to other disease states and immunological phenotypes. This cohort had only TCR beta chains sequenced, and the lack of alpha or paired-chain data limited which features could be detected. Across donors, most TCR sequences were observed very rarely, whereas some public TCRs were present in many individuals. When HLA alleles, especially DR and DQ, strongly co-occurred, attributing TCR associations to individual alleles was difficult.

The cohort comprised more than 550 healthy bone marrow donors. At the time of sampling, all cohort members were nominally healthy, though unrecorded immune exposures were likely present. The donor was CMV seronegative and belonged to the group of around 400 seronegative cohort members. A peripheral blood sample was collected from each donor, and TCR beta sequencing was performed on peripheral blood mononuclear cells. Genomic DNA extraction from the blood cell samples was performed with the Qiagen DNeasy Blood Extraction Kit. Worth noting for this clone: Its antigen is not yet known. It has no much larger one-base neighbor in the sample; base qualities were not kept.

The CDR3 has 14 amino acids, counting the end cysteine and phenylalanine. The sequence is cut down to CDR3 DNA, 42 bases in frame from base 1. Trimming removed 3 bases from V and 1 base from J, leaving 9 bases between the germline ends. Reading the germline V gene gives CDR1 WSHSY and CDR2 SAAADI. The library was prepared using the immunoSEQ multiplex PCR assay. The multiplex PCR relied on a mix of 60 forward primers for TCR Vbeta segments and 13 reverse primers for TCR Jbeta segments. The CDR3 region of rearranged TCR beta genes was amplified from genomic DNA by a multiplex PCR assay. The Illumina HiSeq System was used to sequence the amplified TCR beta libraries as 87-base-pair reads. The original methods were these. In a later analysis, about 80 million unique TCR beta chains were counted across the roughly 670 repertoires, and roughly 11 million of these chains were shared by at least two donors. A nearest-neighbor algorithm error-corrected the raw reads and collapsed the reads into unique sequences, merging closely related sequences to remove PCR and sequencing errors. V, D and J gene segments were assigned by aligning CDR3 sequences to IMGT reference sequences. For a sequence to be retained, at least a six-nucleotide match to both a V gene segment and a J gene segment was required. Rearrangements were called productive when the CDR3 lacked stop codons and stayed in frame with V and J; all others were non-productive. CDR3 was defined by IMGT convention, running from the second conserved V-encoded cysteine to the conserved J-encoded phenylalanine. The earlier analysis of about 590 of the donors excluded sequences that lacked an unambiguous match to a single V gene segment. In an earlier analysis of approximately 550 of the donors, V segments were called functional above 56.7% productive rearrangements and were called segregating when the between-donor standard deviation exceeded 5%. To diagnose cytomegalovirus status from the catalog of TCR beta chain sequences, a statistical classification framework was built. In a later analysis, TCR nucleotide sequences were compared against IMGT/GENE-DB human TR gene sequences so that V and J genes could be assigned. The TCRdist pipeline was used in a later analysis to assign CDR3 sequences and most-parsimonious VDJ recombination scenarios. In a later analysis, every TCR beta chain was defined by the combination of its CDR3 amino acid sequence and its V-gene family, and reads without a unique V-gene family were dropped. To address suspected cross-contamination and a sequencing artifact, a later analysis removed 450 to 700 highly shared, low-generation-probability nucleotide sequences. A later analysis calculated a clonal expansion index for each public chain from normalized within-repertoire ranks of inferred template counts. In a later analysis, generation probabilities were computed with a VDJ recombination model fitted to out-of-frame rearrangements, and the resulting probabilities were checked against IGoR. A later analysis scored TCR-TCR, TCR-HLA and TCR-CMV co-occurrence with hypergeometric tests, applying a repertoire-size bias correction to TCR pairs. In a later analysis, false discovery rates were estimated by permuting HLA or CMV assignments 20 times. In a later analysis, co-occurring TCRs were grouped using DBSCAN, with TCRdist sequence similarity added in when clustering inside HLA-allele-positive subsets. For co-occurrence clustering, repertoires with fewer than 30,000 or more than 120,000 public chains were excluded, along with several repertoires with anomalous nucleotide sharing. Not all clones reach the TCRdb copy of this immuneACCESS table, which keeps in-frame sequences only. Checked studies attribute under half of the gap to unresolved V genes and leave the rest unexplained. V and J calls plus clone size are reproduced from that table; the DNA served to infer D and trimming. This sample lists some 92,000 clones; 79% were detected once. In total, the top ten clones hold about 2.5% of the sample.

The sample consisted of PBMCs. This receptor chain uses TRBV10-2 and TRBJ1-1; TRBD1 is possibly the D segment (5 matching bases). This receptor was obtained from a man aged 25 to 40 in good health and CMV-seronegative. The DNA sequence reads TGCGCCAGCAGTGACCCAGGGTCGAACACTGAAGCTTTCTTT. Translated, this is CASSDPGSNTEAFF.